These 3 T cell receptor beta chains originate from one sample sequenced in a study of T cell clones after liver transplantation. This table comes from immunoSEQ multiplex PCR, and its TCRdb copy is limited to in-frame clones, with some not included. In the table there are roughly 100,000 clones, about 86% of which are singletons. The starting material was CD4+ T cells from blood, obtained around 49 months after liver transplant. Receptors were obtained from a human patient who received a liver transplant. The graft donor may have contributed some T cells.

The genes are TRBV5-4 and TRBJ2-3, with 8 nucleotides matching TRBD1. The germline V gene encodes CDR1 SGHNT and CDR2 YYREEE (reference sequence). V shed 4 bases, J shed 1 base, and the junction held 2 bases outside the gene matches. This CDR3 comprises 14 residues. The CDR3 here is CASSPGQGTDTQYF. The DNA of the CDR3 is TGTGCCAGCAGCCCGGGACAGGGCACAGATACGCAGTATTTT.

J is TRBJ2-1 and V is TRBV2; no reliable D call. The CDR3 is 13 amino acids. Trimming stripped 8 bases from V and 2 bases from J, with 10 bases between. Germline lookup yields CDR1 SNHLY and CDR2 FYNNEI. CDR3 in amino acids: CASASLPYNEQFF. DNA for the CDR3: TGTGCCAGCGCGAGCCTCCCCTACAATGAGCAGTTCTTC.

This clone appeared once. The chain links TRBV30 to TRBJ1-4; TRBD1 matches 8 bases. The CDR3 is 14 amino acids. V lost 0 bases and J lost 7; bases outside the gene matches: 4. Germline loops: CDR1 GTSNPN, CDR2 SVGIG (reference sequence). The CDR3 sequence is CAWSVPGGPEKLFF. CDR3 DNA sequence: TGTGCCTGGAGTGTCCCAGGGGGCCCTGAAAAACTGTTTTTT. The full variable domain, completed using reference TRBV30 and TRBJ1-4, is SQTIHQWPATLVQPVGSPLSLECTVEGTSNPNLYWYRQAAGRGLQLLFYSVGIGQISSEVPQNLSASRPQDRQFILSSKKLLLSDSGFYLCAWSVPGGPEKLFFGSGTQLSVL.